A single sample gave rise to the 25 T cell receptor beta chains below, sequenced in a study of identical twins. TCRdb passed the 5' RACE reads through MiXCR, listing each CDR3 protein once. The sample includes more than 400,000 distinct CDR3 sequences, approximately 16% of them seen just once. This same sample was also part of a study on yellow fever vaccine responses in identical twins.

The sample was CD4+ T cells sorted from blood. The receptor set was obtained from a woman between 18 and 29 years old in good health.

The chain employs TRBV15 and TRBJ2-1, with TRBD2 matching 10 bases. The CDR3 is 18 amino acids. The germline V gene has CDR1 LNHNV and CDR2 YYDKDF (reference sequence). Trimming took 3 bases from V and 5 from J; bases not matched to a gene: 13. The CDR3 loop reads CATSSPGLAETSNNEQFF. DNA for the CDR3: TGTGCCACCAGCAGCCCCGGACTAGCGGAAACAAGCAACAATGAGCAGTTCTTC.

In its sample, this clonotype was seen a few times. This sequence joins TRBV28 and TRBJ2-2; TRBD1 agrees at 8 bases. The CDR3 is 15 amino acids. With V trimmed by 6 bases and J by 7 bases, 10 bases remained unmatched. Germline CDR1 MDHEN, CDR2 SYDVKM. CDR3 sequence: CASRPPGQGFGELFF. The CDR3 nucleotides are TGTGCCAGCAGACCCCCCGGACAGGGTTTCGGGGAGCTGTTTTTT. The complete variable domain, with remaining parts taken from reference TRBV28 and TRBJ2-2, reads DVKVTQSSRYLVKRTGEKVFLECVQDMDHENMFWYRQDPGLGLRLIYFSYDVKMKEKGDIPEGYSVSREKKERFSLILESASTNQTSMYLCASRPPGQGFGELFFGEGSRLTVL.

This rearrangement joins TRBV5-8 to TRBJ1-1; D remains ambiguous. The CDR3 contains 13 residues. The V end was cut by 2 bases, the J end by 7 bases, with 12 bases between. Germline values: CDR1 SGHTS, CDR2 YDEGEE. The CDR3 nucleotides read TGTGCCAGCAGCTTTGCTCACGGTGGTGAAGCTTTCTTT. Protein sequence: CASSFAHGGEAFF.

The chain combines TRBV2 with TRBJ2-1, with 7 bases matching TRBD1. This CDR3 is 14 amino acids long. The V gene's germline CDR1 is SNHLY and CDR2 FYNNEI. V was clipped by 1 base and J by 6 bases; unmatched bases: 3. The DNA for the CDR3 is TGTGCCAGCAGTGAAGATACAGGGGTCAATGAGCAGTTCTTC. Amino acids: CASSEDTGVNEQFF.

The table lists this clonotype with a count of one. The V call is TRBV10-3, the J call TRBJ2-5, with TRBD2 as a possible D gene (5 bases). The CDR3 is 13 residues long. V was shortened by 10 bases and J by 5 bases, with 17 bases between the two germline ends. CDR1 is ENHRY, CDR2 SYGVKD, per germline. The CDR3 nucleotides are TGTGCCACCCATAGAGGGAGAACGGAGACCCAGTACTTC. Translated: CATHRGRTETQYF.

The rearrangement uses TRBV5-1 and TRBJ1-1; D is unclear. V was cut by 4 bases and J by 1 base, with 11 bases left in between. CDR3 length: 14 amino acids. Germline V gene sequence: CDR1 SGHRS, CDR2 YFSETQ. CDR3 nucleotide sequence: TGCGCCAGCAGCCCGTATAATCCGAACACTGAAGCTTTCTTT. Its protein is CASSPYNPNTEAFF.

The chain carries TRBV12-3 or TRBV12-4 and TRBJ2-5, with D perhaps assigned TRBD1 or TRBD2 (5 bases each). V lost 10 bases to trimming and J lost 0 bases, with 18 bases between them. The CDR3 sequence is 15 residues long. DNA of the CDR3: TGTGCCAAGACGGGGCGGATGGGGTACCAAGAGACCCAGTACTTC. Its protein is CAKTGRMGYQETQYF.

The chain employs TRBV5-5 and TRBJ2-1, with D unresolved. The CDR3 spans 13 residues. V shed 2 bases and J shed 5 bases, with 8 bases lying between them. Germline CDR1 and CDR2: SGHKS and YYEKEE (reference sequence). Here the CDR3 reads CASSFHKNNEQFF. The CDR3 nucleotides read TGTGCCAGCAGCTTTCACAAGAACAATGAGCAGTTCTTC.

There are a few counts of this clonotype. The chain employs TRBV5-1 and TRBJ2-3; D unresolved. CDR1 and CDR2 from the germline V gene are SGHRS and YFSETQ. This CDR3 region has 14 residues. Trimming took off 3 bases at V and 3 bases at J, with 11 bases between the two ends. The CDR3 sequence: CASSYRPGTDTQYF. The CDR3 region has the DNA TGCGCCAGCAGCTATAGACCTGGGACAGATACGCAGTATTTT.

The table lists this clonotype with a few counts. The chain employs TRBV7-9 and TRBJ2-1; tentative D call: TRBD1 (6 bases). The ends were cut back, 1 base at V and 5 bases at J, with 12 bases in the middle. CDR3 size: 15 residues. Germline V gene sequence: CDR1 SEHNR, CDR2 FQNEAQ (reference sequence). The chain's CDR3 is CASSLGDTDNNEQFF. The CDR3 DNA is TGTGCCAGCAGCTTAGGGGACACCGATAACAATGAGCAGTTCTTC.

This clonotype turned up a few times. The rearrangement joins TRBV27 to TRBJ1-3; D is possibly TRBD1 (6 bases). The germline V and J ends were trimmed by 2 bases and 0 bases, with 17 bases remaining between them. The CDR3 is 18 residues long. Germline V gene lookup returns CDR1 MNHEY and CDR2 SMNVEV (reference sequence). The CDR3 sequence: CASSLRGFRSLSGNTIYF. In DNA form, the CDR3 reads TGTGCCAGCAGTTTAAGGGGGTTCAGGAGCCTCTCTGGAAACACCATATATTTT.

This clonotype was seen a handful of times. The V gene is TRBV3-1, the J gene TRBJ2-7, with 8 positions matching TRBD1. V was clipped by 4 bases and J by 7 bases; unmatched bases: 6. This CDR3 comprises 13 residues. Germline CDR1 is LGHDT and CDR2 is YNNKEL (reference sequence). This CDR3 reads CASSRWDRPEQYF. The CDR3 nucleotides are TGTGCCAGCAGCCGCTGGGACAGGCCGGAGCAGTACTTC.

A few counts support this clonotype. This sequence joins TRBV25-1 and TRBJ2-7, with a tentative D call TRBD2 (6 bases). The V gene's germline CDR1 is MGHDK and CDR2 SYGVNS. This CDR3 region has 11 residues. Trimming removed 7 bases from V and 7 bases from J, with 11 bases in between. The CDR3 loop is CASTHGTEQYF. CDR3 nucleotide sequence: TGTGCCAGCACCCACGGGACTGAGCAGTACTTC.

Only a few counts were recorded for this clonotype. The chain combines TRBV20-1 with TRBJ2-5, with 13 bases lining up with TRBD2. Germline assignment: CDR1 DFQATT and CDR2 SNEGSKA (reference sequence). This CDR3 is built from 15 residues. The V segment lost 7 bases and the J segment 7 bases; nucleotides outside the gene matches: 12. The CDR3 spells CSGRTSGRSVGTQYF. Written as DNA, the CDR3 is TGCAGTGGCCGGACTAGCGGGAGATCAGTCGGGACCCAGTACTTC.

The chain has TRBV28 and TRBJ2-5; 8 nucleotides agree with TRBD2. In germline, CDR1 is MDHEN, CDR2 SYDVKM. V was clipped by 6 bases and J by 4 bases; unmatched bases: 10. The CDR3 spans 15 residues. In DNA form, the CDR3 reads TGTGCCAGCAGCCCCCAGGGACTAGAGGGAGAGACCCAGTACTTC. It translates to CASSPQGLEGETQYF.

This clonotype was counted between two and nine times. This chain joins TRBV4-1 and TRBJ2-3; no clear D gene. Germline CDR1 and CDR2: MGHRA and YSYEKL. CDR3 length equals 12 residues. Between the trimmed V and J ends, which lost 2 bases and 4 bases, there was a span of 4 bases. CDR3 in amino acids: CASSQPPDTQYF. The CDR3 DNA reads TGCGCCAGCAGCCAACCCCCAGATACGCAGTATTTT.

The chain combines TRBV24-1 with TRBJ2-3; TRBD2 matches at 10 bases. The CDR3 is made up of 17 amino acids. CDR1 is KGHDR and CDR2 is SFDVKD in the germline V gene. V lost 1 base, J lost 5 bases, and 8 bases stayed unmatched. This CDR3 is CATSDLGLAGEGDTQYF. CDR3 nucleotide sequence: TGTGCCACCAGTGATTTAGGCCTAGCGGGAGAAGGAGATACGCAGTATTTT.

Ten or more counts support this clonotype. This chain's CDR3 is CATDPGGSGNEQFF. As DNA, the CDR3 is TGTGCCACCGATCCAGGGGGGTCTGGAAATGAGCAGTTCTTC. The gene calls are TRBV24-1 and TRBJ2-1; D is possibly TRBD1 (7 bases). Between the trimmed V and J ends, which lost 9 bases and 7 bases, there was a span of 18 bases. CDR3 length equals 14 residues. The germline V gene encodes CDR1 KGHDR and CDR2 SFDVKD.

The chain combines TRBV7-9 with TRBJ2-7, with 8 bases aligning to TRBD2. The CDR3 is 14 amino acids. Trimming took 1 base from V and 6 from J; bases not matched to a gene: 5. Germline CDR1 and CDR2: SEHNR and FQNEAQ (reference sequence). The CDR3 spells CASSLVREGGEQYF. CDR3 sequence (DNA): TGTGCCAGCAGCTTAGTTCGGGAGGGGGGCGAGCAGTACTTC.

This clonotype was observed a few times. The chain recombines TRBV28 with TRBJ1-4; 7 positions match TRBD1. Trimming removed 5 bases from V and 6 bases from J; junction bases left unmatched: 9. The CDR3 covers 15 residues. Germline lookup yields CDR1 MDHEN and CDR2 SYDVKM. The CDR3 region has the DNA TGTGCCAGCAGTCCCCCCCCCGGGACAGATGAAAAACTGTTTTTT. Protein: CASSPPPGTDEKLFF.

In its sample, this clonotype was seen a few times. The V gene is TRBV7-8, the J gene TRBJ2-2; the D call may be TRBD1 or TRBD2 (5 bases each). V lost 1 base to trimming and J lost 1 base, with 10 bases between them. CDR1 and CDR2 (germline): SGHVS, FQNEAQ. This CDR3 contains 16 residues. The CDR3 sequence is CASSLGQRMNTGELFF. DNA for the CDR3: TGTGCCAGCAGCTTAGGACAGCGGATGAACACCGGGGAGCTGTTTTTT.

This clonotype appeared a few times. The chain links TRBV13 to TRBJ1-4; the match to TRBD1 covers 7 bases. The V and J ends lost 5 bases and 3 bases, in that order; junction bases with no gene match: 9. Per germline, CDR1 PRHDT and CDR2 FYEKMQ (reference sequence). The CDR3 covers 16 residues. The CDR3 region is CASSREPGQSNEKLFF. The CDR3 DNA sequence: TGTGCCAGCAGCCGTGAGCCGGGACAGTCTAATGAAAAACTGTTTTTT.

This rearrangement joins TRBV20-1 to TRBJ2-7; D gene ambiguous. Germline V gene data show CDR1 as DFQATT and CDR2 as SNEGSKA (reference sequence). There are 11 residues in the CDR3. V was pared by 4 bases and J by 3 bases, with 7 bases between. For the CDR3, the DNA is TGCAGTGCTAAAGCGAGCTACGAGCAGTACGTC. It translates to CSAKASYEQYV.

The V gene is TRBV6-1, the J gene TRBJ2-1; D tentatively reads TRBD1 or TRBD2 (6 bases each). Germline CDR1 is MNHNS and CDR2 is SASEGT. The V and J ends lost 6 bases and 4 bases respectively, with 19 bases between them. This CDR3 comprises 16 residues. The CDR3 nucleotides are TGTGCCAGCAGCCTTTTTGGAGGGGGGAATTACAATGAGCAGTTCTTC. Protein sequence: CASSLFGGGNYNEQFF.

The chain employs TRBV18 and TRBJ1-1; 9 nucleotides match TRBD1. V lost 3 bases and J lost 4; bases outside the gene matches: 3. Germline loops: CDR1 KGHSH, CDR2 LQKENI. CDR3 length: 14 amino acids. The CDR3 DNA is TGTGCCAGCTCACCCACAGGGGGCTTCACTGAAGCTTTCTTT. It encodes CASSPTGGFTEAFF.